A single sample gave rise to the 9 T cell receptor beta chains below, sequenced in a study of T cell changes during pregnancy in multiple sclerosis. Measured with immunoSEQ multiplex PCR; TCRdb has only the in-frame clones, and not every one. The table has roughly 110,000 clones, about 90% seen once; the top ten hold over 1.5%. The source material was peripheral blood, sampled before pregnancy. The receptors originated from a female donor with multiple sclerosis, enrolled in a pregnancy study.

This chain joins TRBV14 and TRBJ2-5; 8 bases fit TRBD2. The V gene's germline CDR1 is SGHDN and CDR2 FVKESK. The CDR3 has 15 amino acids. V gave up 4 bases and J gave up 4 bases; unmatched junction bases: 8. The CDR3 reads CASSLTGTSRETQYF. The CDR3 DNA reads TGTGCCAGCAGCCTGACCGGGACTAGTAGAGAGACCCAGTACTTC. Combining the CDR3 with reference TRBV14 and TRBJ2-5 gives the whole variable domain EAGVTQFPSHSVIEKGQTVTLRCDPISGHDNLYWYRRVMGKEIKFLLHFVKESKQDESGMPNNRFLAERTGGTYSTLKVQPAELEDSGVYFCASSLTGTSRETQYFGPGTRLLVL.

There are a few counts of this clone. V and J are TRBV7-9 and TRBJ2-7; D is unresolved. Trimming cost V 3 bases and J 4 bases, with 4 bases left between them. Germline assignment: CDR1 SEHNR and CDR2 FQNEAQ (reference sequence). The CDR3 runs 11 residues. In nucleotides, the CDR3 is TGTGCCAGCAGCTTCCATTACGAGCAGTACTTC. It is translated as CASSFHYEQYF.

The chain couples TRBV19 to TRBJ2-5; a weak D match, TRBD2 (6 bases). Trimming removed 5 bases at V and 2 bases at J, with 15 bases between. The CDR3 length is 15 residues. Germline V gives CDR1 LNHDA, CDR2 SQIVND (reference sequence). The DNA for the CDR3 is TGTGCCAGTAGTCCGACCGGGACTCGGCAAGAGACCCAGTACTTC. This encodes CASSPTGTRQETQYF.

The chain has TRBV7-2 and TRBJ1-5; D is undetermined. CDR3 length equals 15 residues. The ends were cut back, 6 bases at V and 1 base at J, with 13 bases in the middle. Per the germline V gene, CDR1 is SGHTA and CDR2 is FQGNSA. CDR3 region: CASSGGSGSNQPQHF. For the CDR3, the DNA is TGTGCCAGCAGTGGCGGATCGGGAAGCAATCAGCCCCAGCATTTT.

The chain joins TRBV29-1 to TRBJ1-1, with D possibly matching TRBD1 (6 bases). V dropped 2 bases and J dropped 2 bases, with 21 bases sitting between them. Germline CDR1 reads SQVTM; CDR2 reads ANQGSEA. This CDR3 comprises 17 residues. CDR3 region: CSVEQFLPGVTNTEAFF. The CDR3 DNA sequence: TGCAGCGTTGAACAATTCCTCCCAGGGGTTACCAACACTGAAGCTTTCTTT.

The CDR3 region is CASSQGTGLLNQPQHF. The CDR3 DNA reads TGCGCCAGCAGCCAGGGGACAGGGCTTCTCAATCAGCCCCAGCATTTT. This rearrangement joins TRBV4-1 to TRBJ1-5, with 9 bases matching TRBD1. The CDR3 has 16 residues. The V gene's germline CDR1 is MGHRA and CDR2 YSYEKL. V was pared by 3 bases and J by 3 bases, with 6 bases of the junction left unmatched.

The chain uses TRBV5-5 and TRBJ2-2, with D possibly being TRBD1 (6 bases). The CDR3 extends over 15 amino acids. Trimming took off 5 bases at V and 3 bases at J, with 14 bases between the two ends. Germline loops: CDR1 SGHKS, CDR2 YYEKEE (reference sequence). CDR3 protein: CASRYEGQHTGELFF. The CDR3 DNA follows: TGTGCCAGCAGATATGAGGGACAACACACCGGGGAGCTGTTTTTT.

This chain joins TRBV30 and TRBJ2-7; 7 bases fit TRBD1. The germline V gene encodes CDR1 GTSNPN and CDR2 SVGIG (reference sequence). The CDR3 has 16 amino acids. Losses at the gene ends were 4 bases for V and 4 bases for J; bases not matched to a gene: 16. In nucleotides, the CDR3 is TGTGCCTGGACACAAAAAAACAGGGGAGCCCTATACGAGCAGTACTTC. This sequence encodes CAWTQKNRGALYEQYF.

The rearrangement joins TRBV5-6 to TRBJ2-2; 7 nucleotides line up with TRBD1. This CDR3 spans 15 amino acids. CDR1 is SGHDT and CDR2 is YYEEEE in the germline V gene. V lost 0 bases to trimming and J lost 5 bases; unmatched junction nucleotides: 4. The CDR3 bases are TGTGCCAGCAGCTTGGTACAGGGGAAGACCGGGGAGCTGTTTTTT. Its protein product is CASSLVQGKTGELFF.